This T cell receptor (beta chain) was captured by sequencing in a study of blood T cells in healthy people across ages. This clonotype was seen a handful of times. Its cognate antigen is unknown. A J-beta primer mix and a sample-barcoded 5' primer were used in a second PCR of roughly 6 to 11 cycles. From the 5' RACE reads, TCRdb called clonotypes with MiXCR, one entry per CDR3 protein. This table has about 730,000 distinct CDR3 sequences, 35% to 45% appearing once. This CDR3 region has 14 residues. The germline gives CDR1 KGHSH, CDR2 LQKENI. Trimming took 6 bases from V and 4 from J; bases not matched to a gene: 5. Findings of the study overall: Per million T cells, TCR beta diversity dropped roughly linearly as age increased.

Sequencing input: blood. The TCR was taken from a woman aged 60-70 years in good health. The chain couples TRBV18 to TRBJ2-3; 9 bases are a match to TRBD2. CDR3 protein: CASSPSGDPDTQYF. DNA for the CDR3: TGTGCCAGCTCCCCTAGCGGGGACCCAGATACGCAGTATTTT.